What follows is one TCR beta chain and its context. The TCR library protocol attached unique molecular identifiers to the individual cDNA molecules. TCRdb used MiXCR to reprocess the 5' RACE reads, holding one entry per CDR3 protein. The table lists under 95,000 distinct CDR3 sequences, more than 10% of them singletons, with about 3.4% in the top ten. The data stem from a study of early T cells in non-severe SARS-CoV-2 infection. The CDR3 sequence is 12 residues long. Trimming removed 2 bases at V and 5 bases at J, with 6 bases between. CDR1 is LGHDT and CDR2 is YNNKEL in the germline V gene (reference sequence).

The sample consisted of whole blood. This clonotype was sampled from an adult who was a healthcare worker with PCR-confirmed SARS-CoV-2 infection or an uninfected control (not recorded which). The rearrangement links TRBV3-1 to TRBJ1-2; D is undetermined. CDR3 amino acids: CASSQSPYGYTF. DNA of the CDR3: TGTGCCAGCAGCCAATCGCCGTATGGCTACACCTTC.